This entry is about one T cell receptor (beta chain). Its antigen is unknown. CD45RO negativity and positive selection for CCR7 defined naive CD8 cells, a population that excluded terminally differentiated effector memory CD45RA+ cells. V dropped 1 base and J dropped 2 bases, with 13 bases sitting between them. Germline-derived CDR1 and CDR2 are LGHNA and YSLEER. The CDR3 has 16 amino acids. Clones were sequenced by immunoSEQ multiplex PCR, and TCRdb holds only the in-frame ones, with some missing. The sample contains some 2.1 million clones, approximately 94% of which appear only once. This entry is derived from a study of shared clonotypes between healthy human individuals. Study-wide results and limits: Apart from blood, nothing was sampled; tissue repertoires likely differ.

Sequencing was performed on naive CD8+ T cells sorted from blood. The sequence was obtained from a man in his late teens or twenties in good health. The chain has TRBV4-3 and TRBJ2-3; D gene unclear. The CDR3 DNA reads as TGCGCCAGCAGCCAAGTTGGAACTACCACCACAGATACGCAGTATTTT. This sequence encodes CASSQVGTTTTDTQYF.